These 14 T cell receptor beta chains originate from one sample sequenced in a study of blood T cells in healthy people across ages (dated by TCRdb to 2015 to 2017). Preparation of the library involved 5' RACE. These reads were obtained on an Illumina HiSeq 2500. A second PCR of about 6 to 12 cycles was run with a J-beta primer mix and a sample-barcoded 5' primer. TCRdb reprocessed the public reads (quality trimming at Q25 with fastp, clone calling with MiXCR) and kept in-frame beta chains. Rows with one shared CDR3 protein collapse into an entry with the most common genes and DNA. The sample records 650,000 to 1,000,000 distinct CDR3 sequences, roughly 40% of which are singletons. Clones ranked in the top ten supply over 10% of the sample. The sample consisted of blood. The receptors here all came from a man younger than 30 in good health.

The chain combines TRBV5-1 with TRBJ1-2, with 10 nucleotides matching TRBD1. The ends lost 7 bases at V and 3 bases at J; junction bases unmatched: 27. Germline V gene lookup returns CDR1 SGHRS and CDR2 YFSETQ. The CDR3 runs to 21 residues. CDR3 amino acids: CASGEFIRTGGHRALDYGYTF. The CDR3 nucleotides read TGCGCCAGCGGAGAATTCATCAGGACAGGGGGGCATCGGGCCTTGGACTATGGCTACACCTTC.

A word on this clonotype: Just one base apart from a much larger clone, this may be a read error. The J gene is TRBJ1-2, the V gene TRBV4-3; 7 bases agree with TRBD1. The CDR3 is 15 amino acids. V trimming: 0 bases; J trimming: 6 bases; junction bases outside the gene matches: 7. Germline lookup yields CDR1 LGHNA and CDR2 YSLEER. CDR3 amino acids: CASSQERRGLDGYTF. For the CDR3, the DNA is TGCGCCAGCAGCCAAGAAAGGAGGGGGCTCGATGGCTACACCTTC.

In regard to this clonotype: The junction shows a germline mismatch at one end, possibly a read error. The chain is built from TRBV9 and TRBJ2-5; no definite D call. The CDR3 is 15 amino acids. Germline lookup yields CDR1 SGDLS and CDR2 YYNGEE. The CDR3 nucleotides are TGTGCCGGCAGCCCTTCTGGCAGACCCCAAGAGACCCAGTACTTC. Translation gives CAGSPSGRPQETQYF.

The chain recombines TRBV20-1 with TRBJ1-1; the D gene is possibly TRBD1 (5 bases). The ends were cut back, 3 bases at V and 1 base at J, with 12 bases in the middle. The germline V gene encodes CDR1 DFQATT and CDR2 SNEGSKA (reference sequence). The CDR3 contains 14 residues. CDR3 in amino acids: CSASSGGPNTEAFF. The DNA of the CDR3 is TGCAGTGCTAGTTCGGGGGGTCCGAACACTGAAGCTTTCTTT.

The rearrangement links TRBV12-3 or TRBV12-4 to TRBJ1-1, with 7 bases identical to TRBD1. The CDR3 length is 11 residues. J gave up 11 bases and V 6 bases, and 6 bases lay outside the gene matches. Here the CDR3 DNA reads TGTGCCAGCAGCCAAAGGGACAGCGCTTTCTTT. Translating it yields CASSQRDSAFF.

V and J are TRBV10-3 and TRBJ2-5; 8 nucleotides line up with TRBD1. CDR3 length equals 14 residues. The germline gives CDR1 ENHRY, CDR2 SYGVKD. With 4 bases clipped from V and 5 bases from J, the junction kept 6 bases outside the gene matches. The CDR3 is CAISARQGRETQYF. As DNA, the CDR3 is TGTGCCATCAGTGCCCGACAGGGGAGGGAGACCCAGTACTTC.

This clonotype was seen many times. This CDR3 is CASSFRDPRGYGYTF. The CDR3 DNA reads TGCGCCAGCAGCTTCCGGGACCCAAGGGGCTATGGCTACACCTTC. The chain employs TRBV5-1 and TRBJ1-2, with D perhaps matching TRBD1 (5 bases). V lost 2 bases to trimming and J lost 4 bases, with 15 bases between them. The CDR3 is made up of 15 amino acids. Germline CDR1 SGHRS, CDR2 YFSETQ.

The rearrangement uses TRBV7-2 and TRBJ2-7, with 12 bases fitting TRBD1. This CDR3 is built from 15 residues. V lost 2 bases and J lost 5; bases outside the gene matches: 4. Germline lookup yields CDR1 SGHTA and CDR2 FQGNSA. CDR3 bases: TGTGCCAGCAGCTTAAGGGACAGGGGGCTCCACGAGCAGTACTTC. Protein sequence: CASSLRDRGLHEQYF.

The DNA of the CDR3 is TGTGCCAGGTTCATAGGGACTAATCAGCCCCAGCATTTT. Translating gives CARFIGTNQPQHF. This chain joins TRBV7-9 and TRBJ1-5, with TRBD1 as a possible D gene (5 bases). Germline loops: CDR1 SEHNR, CDR2 FQNEAQ (reference sequence). The V end was cut by 9 bases, the J end by 4 bases, with 13 bases between. The CDR3 spans 13 residues. The full variable domain, completed using reference TRBV7-9 and TRBJ1-5, is DTGVSQNPRHKITKRGQNVTFRCDPISEHNRLYWYRQTLGQGPEFLTYFQNEAQLEKSRLLSDRFSAERPKGSFSTLEIQRTEQGDSAMYLCARFIGTNQPQHFGDGTRLSIL.

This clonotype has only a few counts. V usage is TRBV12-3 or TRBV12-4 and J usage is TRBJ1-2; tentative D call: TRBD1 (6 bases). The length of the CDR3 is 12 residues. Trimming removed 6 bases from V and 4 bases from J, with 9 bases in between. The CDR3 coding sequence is TGTGCCAGCAGCCGACAGGCCTATGGCTACACCTTC. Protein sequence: CASSRQAYGYTF.

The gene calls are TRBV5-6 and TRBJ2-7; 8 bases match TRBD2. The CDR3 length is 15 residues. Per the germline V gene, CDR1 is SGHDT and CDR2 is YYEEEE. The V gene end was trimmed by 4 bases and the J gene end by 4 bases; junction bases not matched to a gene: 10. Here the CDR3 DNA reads TGTGCCAGCAGCGAAGCGGGGGCCGAATTTTACGAGCAGTACTTC. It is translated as CASSEAGAEFYEQYF.

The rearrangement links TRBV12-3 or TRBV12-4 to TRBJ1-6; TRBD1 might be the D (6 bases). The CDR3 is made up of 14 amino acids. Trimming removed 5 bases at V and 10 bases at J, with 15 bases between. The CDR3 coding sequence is TGTGCCAGCAGTCTCAACAGGGTCCGGTCACCCCTCCACTTT. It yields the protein CASSLNRVRSPLHF.

The CDR3 reads CASSEDGQGGYGYTF. The CDR3 DNA reads TGTGCCAGCAGTGAAGACGGCCAGGGAGGATATGGCTACACCTTC. The chain carries TRBV2 and TRBJ1-2, with D perhaps matching TRBD1 (5 bases). The CDR3 covers 15 residues. Germline CDR1 SNHLY, CDR2 FYNNEI. V lost 1 base, J lost 5 bases, and 14 bases lay in between. The variable domain in full, completed from reference TRBV2 and TRBJ1-2, reads EPEVTQTPSHQVTQMGQEVILRCVPISNHLYFYWYRQILGQKVEFLVSFYNNEISEKSEIFDDQFSVERPDGSNFTLKIRSTKLEDSAMYFCASSEDGQGGYGYTFGSGTRLTVV.

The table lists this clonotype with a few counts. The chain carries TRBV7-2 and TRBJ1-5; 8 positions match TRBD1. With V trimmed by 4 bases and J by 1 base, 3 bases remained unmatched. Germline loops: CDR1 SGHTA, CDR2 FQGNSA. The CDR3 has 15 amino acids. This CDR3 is CASSSHRGSNQPQHF. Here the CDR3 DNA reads TGTGCCAGCAGCTCACACAGGGGGAGCAATCAGCCCCAGCATTTT.